Below, 16 T cell receptor beta chains from the same sample are listed, as sequenced in a study of memory CD4+ T cells and cytomegalovirus serostatus. Only in-frame clones appear in the TCRdb table, and some are missing; sequencing was by immunoSEQ multiplex PCR. The table lists about 64,000 clones, approximately 71% of them singletons. The sort gate was single viable CD3+CD4+CD8-CD45RO+ cells for memory CD4+ T cells. The sample consisted of memory CD4+ T cells from blood. These receptors were taken from an adult in good health and CMV-seronegative.

The chain employs TRBV10-3 and TRBJ2-2; no clear D. V was pared by 5 bases and J by 0 bases, with 13 bases between. This CDR3 region has 16 residues. The germline CDR1 and CDR2 sequences are ENHRY and SYGVKD. The CDR3: CAISTQDGANTGELFF. The CDR3 DNA reads as TGTGCCATCAGTACCCAGGACGGAGCGAACACCGGGGAGCTGTTTTTT.

V is TRBV5-1 and J is TRBJ1-1; D gene uncertain. Trimming took off 1 base at V and 1 base at J, with 8 bases between the two ends. Per germline, CDR1 SGHRS and CDR2 YFSETQ. This CDR3 comprises 14 residues. The DNA of the CDR3 is TGCGCCAGCAGCTTGTACCAACCGAACACTGAAGCTTTCTTT. Amino acid sequence: CASSLYQPNTEAFF.

This clone was counted only a few times. This sequence joins TRBV21-1 and TRBJ1-2. TRBV21-1 is given as a pseudogene. The CDR3 consists of 16 residues. The chain's CDR3 is CASSKGAGGALYGYTF. Written as DNA, the CDR3 is TGTGCCAGCAGCAAAGGGGCAGGGGGGGCTTTATATGGCTACACCTTC.

In this sample, this clone is medium-sized (0.01 to 0.1%). The gene calls are TRBV10-3 and TRBJ2-5, with 10 bases identical to TRBD2. Trimming took 2 bases from V and 4 from J; bases not matched to a gene: 7. Germline V gives CDR1 ENHRY, CDR2 SYGVKD. CDR3 length: 16 residues. CDR3 coding DNA: TGTGCCATCAGTGAGGGGCCTAGCGGGAGTACAGAGACCCAGTACTTC. As protein: CAISEGPSGSTETQYF.

The chain employs TRBV2 and TRBJ2-5; tentatively, D is TRBD2 (6 bases). Germline V gene lookup returns CDR1 SNHLY and CDR2 FYNNEI. The ends were cut back, 5 bases at V and 5 bases at J, with 12 bases in the middle. The CDR3 extends over 13 amino acids. The CDR3 coding sequence is TGTGCCAGCAGTCGTGGACGGGAGGAGACCCAGTACTTC. Protein product: CASSRGREETQYF.

This chain connects TRBV10-3 to TRBJ2-3, with D possibly TRBD1 on 6 matching bases. Germline-derived CDR1 and CDR2 are ENHRY and SYGVKD. The CDR3 contains 16 residues. V was pared by 6 bases and J by 2 bases, with 18 bases between. CDR3 sequence: CAIRGRVGAATDTQYF. The CDR3 coding sequence is TGTGCCATCAGGGGGCGGGTGGGGGCCGCCACAGATACGCAGTATTTT.

The V and J genes are TRBV27 and TRBJ1-4; 7 bases are a match to TRBD1. The CDR3 has 13 residues. V shed 8 bases, J shed 8 bases, and the junction held 8 bases outside the gene matches. Per germline, CDR1 MNHEY and CDR2 SMNVEV (reference sequence). The CDR3 loop reads CASQGTVSEKLFF. The CDR3 nucleotides read TGTGCCAGCCAAGGGACAGTCAGCGAAAAACTGTTTTTT.

In DNA, the CDR3 is TGTGCCATCAGTGACAGTCCTCGGGCCACTAATGAAAAACTGTTTTTT. It translates to CAISDSPRATNEKLFF. The chain recombines TRBV10-3 with TRBJ1-4; D unresolved. The ends were cut back, 3 bases at V and 2 bases at J, with 13 bases in the middle. Per germline, CDR1 ENHRY and CDR2 SYGVKD. The CDR3 contains 16 residues.

The CDR3 protein is CASSMQGTGNQPQHF. CDR3 bases: TGTGCCAGTAGTATGCAAGGGACAGGGAATCAGCCCCAGCATTTT. This sequence joins TRBV19 and TRBJ1-5; 9 bases line up with TRBD1. The V and J ends lost 3 bases and 4 bases, in that order; junction bases with no gene match: 4. Germline CDR1 LNHDA, CDR2 SQIVND (reference sequence). CDR3 size: 15 residues.

The chain carries TRBV10-1 and TRBJ2-2, with TRBD1 matching over 7 bases. The V segment lost 4 bases and the J segment 5 bases; nucleotides outside the gene matches: 1. Germline V CDR1 and CDR2: WNHNN, SYGVQD (reference sequence). The CDR3 is 13 residues long. CDR3 in DNA: TGCGCCAGCAGTGTGGACAGGACCGGGGAGCTGTTTTTT. Its protein is CASSVDRTGELFF.

The chain carries TRBV5-4 and TRBJ2-7, with a possible D match to TRBD2 (5 bases). Germline-derived CDR1 and CDR2 are SGHNT and YYREEE (reference sequence). The CDR3 runs to 15 residues. V was clipped by 1 base and J by 0 bases, with 11 bases between them. The DNA for the CDR3 is TGTGCCAGCAGCTTGACGGGGAGTAGCTCCTACGAGCAGTACTTC. This encodes CASSLTGSSSYEQYF.

CDR3 amino acids: CASSFSGGSGNTIYF. CDR3 nucleotide sequence: TGCGCCAGCAGCTTCTCCGGGGGCTCTGGAAACACCATATATTTT. V gene TRBV5-1 combines with J gene TRBJ1-3, with a possible D match to TRBD1 (5 bases). V dropped 2 bases and J dropped 0 bases, with 9 bases sitting between them. CDR3 length equals 15 residues. Germline values: CDR1 SGHRS, CDR2 YFSETQ. Together with reference TRBV5-1 and TRBJ1-3, the CDR3 gives the full variable domain: KAGVTQTPRYLIKTRGQQVTLSCSPISGHRSVSWYQQTPGQGLQFLFEYFSETQRNKGNFPGRFSGRQFSNSRSEMNVSTLELGDSALYLCASSFSGGSGNTIYFGEGSWLTVV.

This clone was found once. The gene calls are TRBV7-9 and TRBJ2-1; TRBD1 might be the D (6 bases). The CDR3 is made up of 13 amino acids. The ends were cut back, 3 bases at V and 7 bases at J, with 10 bases in the middle. In germline, CDR1 is SEHNR, CDR2 FQNEAQ (reference sequence). This CDR3 reads CASSFQGRNEQFF. For the CDR3, the DNA is TGTGCCAGCAGCTTTCAGGGGCGGAATGAGCAGTTCTTC.

The chain has TRBV28 and TRBJ1-1; 7 bases fit TRBD1. CDR1 is MDHEN, CDR2 SYDVKM, per germline. The CDR3 consists of 15 residues. V lost 2 bases to trimming and J lost 0 bases; unmatched junction nucleotides: 3. The CDR3 is CASSLPQGVNTEAFF. The CDR3 region has the DNA TGTGCCAGCAGTTTACCCCAGGGGGTGAACACTGAAGCTTTCTTT.

The chain couples TRBV7-9 to TRBJ1-2; unclear D gene. CDR1 is SEHNR, CDR2 FQNEAQ, per germline (reference sequence). The CDR3 covers 14 residues. Trimming pared 6 bases from V and 2 bases from J, leaving 13 bases between. The DNA of the CDR3 is TGTGCCAGCAGGTCACACCGGGTCAACTATGGCTACACCTTC. Translating it yields CASRSHRVNYGYTF.

V is TRBV7-3 and J is TRBJ2-2, with TRBD1 identical over 8 bases. Germline trimming cut 6 bases from V and 2 bases from J; bases unmatched to any gene: 5. The germline V gene has CDR1 SGHTA and CDR2 FQGTGA. This CDR3 has 15 residues. CDR3 DNA: TGTGCCAGCAGTCCAGACAGGGGTAACACCGGGGAGCTGTTTTTT. Its translation is CASSPDRGNTGELFF.